This T cell receptor (beta chain) was captured by sequencing in a study of T-cell reconstitution after alpha-beta-depleted transplantation in children. A library of TCRbeta sequences, prepared with unique molecular identifiers, was generated. Via MiXCR, TCRdb re-called the PCR reads, giving one row per CDR3 protein. The repertoire holds 440,000 or so distinct CDR3 sequences, with about a tenth as singletons. This clonotype has just a few counts. V gave up 4 bases and J gave up 4 bases, with 14 bases separating them. The CDR3 runs 15 residues. Per germline, CDR1 SGHRS and CDR2 YFSETQ. This TCR derives from a human donor who donated a stem cell graft to a child with acute myeloid leukemia. Sequencing was performed on PBMCs from the stem cell graft donor, taken from the stem cell graft. V is TRBV5-1 and J is TRBJ2-2; D may be TRBD1 (6 bases). The CDR3 here is CASSRSLDSTGELFF. The CDR3 coding sequence is TGCGCCAGCAGCAGGTCACTGGACAGCACCGGGGAGCTGTTTTTT.